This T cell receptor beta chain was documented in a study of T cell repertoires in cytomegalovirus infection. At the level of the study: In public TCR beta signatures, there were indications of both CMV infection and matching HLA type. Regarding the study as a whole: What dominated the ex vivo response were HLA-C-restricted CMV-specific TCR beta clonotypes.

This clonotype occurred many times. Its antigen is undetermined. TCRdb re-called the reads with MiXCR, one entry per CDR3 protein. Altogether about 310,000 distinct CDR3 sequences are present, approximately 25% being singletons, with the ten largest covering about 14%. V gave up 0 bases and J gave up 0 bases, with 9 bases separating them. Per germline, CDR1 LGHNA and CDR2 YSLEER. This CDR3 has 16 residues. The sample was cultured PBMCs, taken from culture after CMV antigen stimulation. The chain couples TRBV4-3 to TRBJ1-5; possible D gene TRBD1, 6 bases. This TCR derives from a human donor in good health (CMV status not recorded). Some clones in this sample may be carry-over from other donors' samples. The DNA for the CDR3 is TGCGCCAGCAGCCAAGAAGCCAGGGGTAGCAATCAGCCCCAGCATTTT. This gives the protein CASSQEARGSNQPQHF.